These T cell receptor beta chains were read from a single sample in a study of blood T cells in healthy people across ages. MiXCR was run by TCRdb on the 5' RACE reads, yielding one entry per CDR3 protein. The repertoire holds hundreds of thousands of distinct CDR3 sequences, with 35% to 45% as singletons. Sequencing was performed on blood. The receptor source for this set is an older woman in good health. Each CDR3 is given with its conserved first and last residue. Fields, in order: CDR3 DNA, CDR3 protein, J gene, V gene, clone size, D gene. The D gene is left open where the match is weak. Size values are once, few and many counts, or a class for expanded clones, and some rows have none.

cdr3_nt: TGTGCCAGCAGTTTAAGGGCCCCTGAAGCTTTCTTT
cdr3_aa: CASSLRAPEAFF
j_call: TRBJ1-1
v_call: TRBV12-3/TRBV12-4
clone_size: .
d_call: .

cdr3_nt: TGTGCCAGCAGCTTAGTGTATGGGACGGGTGGTTCACCCCTCCACTTT
cdr3_aa: CASSLVYGTGGSPLHF
j_call: TRBJ1-6
v_call: TRBV7-2
clone_size: many
d_call: .

cdr3_nt: TGCAGTGCTAGAACCCTAACAGGGGGAGCCCCAGAGACCCAGTACTTC
cdr3_aa: CSARTLTGGAPETQYF
j_call: TRBJ2-5
v_call: TRBV20-1
clone_size: few
d_call: TRBD1

cdr3_nt: TGTGCCAGCAGCTTAAACCCGGCGGGGCCCCCTTACAATGAGCAGTTCTTC
cdr3_aa: CASSLNPAGPPYNEQFF
j_call: TRBJ2-1
v_call: TRBV7-3
clone_size: .
d_call: .

cdr3_nt: TGCAGTGCTAGAGATATGGCAGGAGGAAATGAAAAACTGTTTTTT
cdr3_aa: CSARDMAGGNEKLFF
j_call: TRBJ1-4
v_call: TRBV20-1
clone_size: .
d_call: .

cdr3_nt: TGTGCCAGCGTCCCTCCGGTGGGCTTCGGACGGGAGACCCAGTACTTC
cdr3_aa: CASVPPVGFGRETQYF
j_call: TRBJ2-5
v_call: TRBV7-9
clone_size: .
d_call: .

cdr3_nt: TGTGCCAGCAGTTACGGGGGGAGCTTCACAGATACGCAGTATTTT
cdr3_aa: CASSYGGSFTDTQYF
j_call: TRBJ2-3
v_call: TRBV6-5
clone_size: .
d_call: .

cdr3_nt: TGTGCCAGCAGCTTAGTTTTCAGGGGGGATGAGCAGTTCTTC
cdr3_aa: CASSLVFRGDEQFF
j_call: TRBJ2-1
v_call: TRBV7-6
clone_size: .
d_call: .

cdr3_nt: TGTGCCAGCTCACTTTCCACAAGAAACACTGAAGCTTTCTTT
cdr3_aa: CASSLSTRNTEAFF
j_call: TRBJ1-1
v_call: TRBV18
clone_size: .
d_call: .

cdr3_nt: TGCAGTGCTAGTCCGGGACCAATGGGATACGAGCAGTACTTC
cdr3_aa: CSASPGPMGYEQYF
j_call: TRBJ2-7
v_call: TRBV20-1
clone_size: .
d_call: .

cdr3_nt: TGTGCCAGCAGGCGCGGGACTAGCGGGAGCAGCGAGCAGTACTTC
cdr3_aa: CASRRGTSGSSEQYF
j_call: TRBJ2-7
v_call: TRBV25-1
clone_size: many
d_call: TRBD2

cdr3_nt: TGTGCCAGCAGCTTAGTTGTTACTGAAGCTTTCTTT
cdr3_aa: CASSLVVTEAFF
j_call: TRBJ1-1
v_call: TRBV7-9
clone_size: .
d_call: .

cdr3_nt: TGTGCCAGCAGCTCGGGCGACAAGACTAAAGAGCAGTTCTTC
cdr3_aa: CASSSGDKTKEQFF
j_call: TRBJ2-1
v_call: TRBV7-9
clone_size: few
d_call: .

cdr3_nt: TGTGCCAGCAGTCCCCTCAGGGGCTATGGCTACACCTTC
cdr3_aa: CASSPLRGYGYTF
j_call: TRBJ1-2
v_call: TRBV12-3/TRBV12-4
clone_size: many
d_call: .

cdr3_nt: TGTGCCAGCAGTTACCCTCCCCACAATGAGCAGTTCTTC
cdr3_aa: CASSYPPHNEQFF
j_call: TRBJ2-1
v_call: TRBV12-3/TRBV12-4
clone_size: .
d_call: .